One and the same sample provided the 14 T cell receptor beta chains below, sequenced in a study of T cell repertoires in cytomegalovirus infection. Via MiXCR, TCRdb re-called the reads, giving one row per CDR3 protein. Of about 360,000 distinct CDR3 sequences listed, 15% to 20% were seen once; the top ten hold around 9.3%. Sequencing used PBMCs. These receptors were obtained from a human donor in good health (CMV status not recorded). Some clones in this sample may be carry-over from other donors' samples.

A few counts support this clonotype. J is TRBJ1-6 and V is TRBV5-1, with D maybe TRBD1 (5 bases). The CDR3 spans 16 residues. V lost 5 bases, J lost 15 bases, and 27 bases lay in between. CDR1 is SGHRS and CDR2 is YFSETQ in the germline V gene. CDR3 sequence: CASSPVVAVAGQILHF. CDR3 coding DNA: TGCGCCAGCAGTCCGGTGGTAGCGGTGGCAGGGCAGATCCTCCACTTT.

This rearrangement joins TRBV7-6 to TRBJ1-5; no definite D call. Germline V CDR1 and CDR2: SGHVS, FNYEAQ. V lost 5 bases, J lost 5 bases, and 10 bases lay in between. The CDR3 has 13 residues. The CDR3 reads CASSPLFDQPQHF. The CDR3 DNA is TGTGCCAGCAGCCCACTTTTCGATCAGCCCCAGCATTTT.

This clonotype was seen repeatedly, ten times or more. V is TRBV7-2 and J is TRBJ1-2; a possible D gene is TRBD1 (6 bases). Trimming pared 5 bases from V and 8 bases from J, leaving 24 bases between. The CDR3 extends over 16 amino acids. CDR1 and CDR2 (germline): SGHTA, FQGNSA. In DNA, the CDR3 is TGTGCCAGCAGCGCGCAACAGGGCCTACTAATGGGAGGCTACACCTTC. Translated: CASSAQQGLLMGGYTF.

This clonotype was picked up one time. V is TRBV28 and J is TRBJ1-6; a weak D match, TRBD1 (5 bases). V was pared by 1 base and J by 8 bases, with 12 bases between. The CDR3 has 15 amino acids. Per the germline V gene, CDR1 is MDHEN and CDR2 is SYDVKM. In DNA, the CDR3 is TGTGCCAGCAGTTTATTAGTCAGGGACGATTCACCCCTCCACTTT. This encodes CASSLLVRDDSPLHF.

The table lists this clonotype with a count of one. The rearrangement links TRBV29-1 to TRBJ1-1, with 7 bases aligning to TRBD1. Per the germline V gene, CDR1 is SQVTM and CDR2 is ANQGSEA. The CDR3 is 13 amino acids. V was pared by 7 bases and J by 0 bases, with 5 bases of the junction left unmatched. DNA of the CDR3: TGCAGCGCCGCGGGACAGATGAACACTGAAGCTTTCTTT. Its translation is CSAAGQMNTEAFF.

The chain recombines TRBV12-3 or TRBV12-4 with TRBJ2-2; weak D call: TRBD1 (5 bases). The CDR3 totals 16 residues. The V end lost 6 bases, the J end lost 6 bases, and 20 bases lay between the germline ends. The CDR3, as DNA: TGTGCCAGCAGGGGCAGGGAAAGACGGGTATCCGGGGAGCTGTTTTTT. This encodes CASRGRERRVSGELFF.

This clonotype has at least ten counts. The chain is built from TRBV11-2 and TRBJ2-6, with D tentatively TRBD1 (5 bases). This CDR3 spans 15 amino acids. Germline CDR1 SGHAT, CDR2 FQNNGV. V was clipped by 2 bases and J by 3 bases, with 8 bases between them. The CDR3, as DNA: TGTGCCAGCAGCTTAAGGGGTAGTGGGGCCAACGTCCTGACTTTC. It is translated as CASSLRGSGANVLTF.

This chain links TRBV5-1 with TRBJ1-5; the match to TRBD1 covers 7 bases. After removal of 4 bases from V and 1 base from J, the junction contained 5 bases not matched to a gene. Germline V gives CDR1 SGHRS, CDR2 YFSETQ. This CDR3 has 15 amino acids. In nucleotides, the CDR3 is TGCGCCAGCAGCCCCACGACAGGGAGCAATCAGCCCCAGCATTTT. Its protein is CASSPTTGSNQPQHF.

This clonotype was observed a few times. The CDR3 DNA sequence: TGTGCCAGCAGCTTGCAGACTAGCGGACCAGGGACCCAGTACTTC. Residues: CASSLQTSGPGTQYF. V and J are TRBV11-2 and TRBJ2-5; 9 positions agree with TRBD2. Unmatched junction bases numbered 9, after V lost 3 bases and J lost 7 bases. The CDR3 runs 15 residues. Per germline, CDR1 SGHAT and CDR2 FQNNGV.

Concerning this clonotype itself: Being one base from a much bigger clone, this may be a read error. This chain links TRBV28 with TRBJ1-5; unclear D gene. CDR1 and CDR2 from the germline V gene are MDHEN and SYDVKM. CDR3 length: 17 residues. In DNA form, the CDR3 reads TGTGCCAGCAGTTTAACAGCCGGTGGAATGAGCAAACAGCCCCAGCATTTT. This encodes CASSLTAGGMSKQPQHF.

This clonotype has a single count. The CDR3 bases are TGTGCCAGCGCACCGGGGGGTGGGGCCTACAATGAGCAGTTCTTC. This translates into CASAPGGGAYNEQFF. The chain is built from TRBV9 and TRBJ2-1; the match to TRBD2 covers 7 bases. Germline V gene sequence: CDR1 SGDLS, CDR2 YYNGEE. The CDR3 totals 15 residues. V was clipped by 7 bases and J by 2 bases; unmatched bases: 9. The full variable domain, in which reference TRBV9 and TRBJ2-1 provide the parts outside the CDR3, is DSGVTQTPKHLITATGQRVTLRCSPRSGDLSVYWYQQSLDQGLQFLIQYYNGEERAKGNILERFSAQQFPDLHSELNLSSLELGDSALYFCASAPGGGAYNEQFFGPGTRLTVL.

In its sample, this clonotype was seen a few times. The CDR3 region is CASRDESYEQYF. Written as DNA, the CDR3 is TGTGCCAGCAGGGATGAGTCCTACGAGCAGTACTTC. The gene calls are TRBV27 and TRBJ2-7; D remains ambiguous. The CDR3 contains 12 residues. Trimming cost V 6 bases and J 1 base, with 7 bases left between them. The germline V gene has CDR1 MNHEY and CDR2 SMNVEV (reference sequence).

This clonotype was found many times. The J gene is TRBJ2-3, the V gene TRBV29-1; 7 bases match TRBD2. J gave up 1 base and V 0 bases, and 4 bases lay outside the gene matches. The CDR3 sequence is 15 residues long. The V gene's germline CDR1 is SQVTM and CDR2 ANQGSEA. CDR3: CSVEDQRGGTDTQYF. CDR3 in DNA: TGCAGCGTTGAAGATCAACGGGGGGGCACAGATACGCAGTATTTT.

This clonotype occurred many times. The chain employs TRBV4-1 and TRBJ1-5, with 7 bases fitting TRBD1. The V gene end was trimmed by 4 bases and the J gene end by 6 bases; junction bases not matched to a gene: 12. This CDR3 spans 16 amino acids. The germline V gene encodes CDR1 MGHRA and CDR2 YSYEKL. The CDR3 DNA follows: TGCGCCAGCAGCCTCGGACCGGGGACAGCCGGTCAGCCCCAGCATTTT. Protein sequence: CASSLGPGTAGQPQHF.